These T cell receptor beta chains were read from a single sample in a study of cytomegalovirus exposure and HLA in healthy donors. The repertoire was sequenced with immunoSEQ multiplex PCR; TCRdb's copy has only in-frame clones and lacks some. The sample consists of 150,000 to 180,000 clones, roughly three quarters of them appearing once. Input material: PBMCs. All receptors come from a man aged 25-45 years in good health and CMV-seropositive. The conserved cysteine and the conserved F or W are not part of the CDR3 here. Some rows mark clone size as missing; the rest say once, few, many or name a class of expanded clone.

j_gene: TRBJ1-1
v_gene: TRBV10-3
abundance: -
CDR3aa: AISDQGQGEAF

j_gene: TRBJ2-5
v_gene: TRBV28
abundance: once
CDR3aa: ASSSAAGVETQY

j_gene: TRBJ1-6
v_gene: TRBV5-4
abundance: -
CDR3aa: ASSLGNGDSPLH

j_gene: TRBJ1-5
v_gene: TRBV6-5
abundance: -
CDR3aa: ASSGQGAGGQPQH

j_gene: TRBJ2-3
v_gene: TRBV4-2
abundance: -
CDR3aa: ASSQVQGGTDTQY

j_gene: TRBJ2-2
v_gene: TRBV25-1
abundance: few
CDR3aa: ASSEYLADTGELF

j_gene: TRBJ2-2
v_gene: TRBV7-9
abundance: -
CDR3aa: ASSFLPQGNTGELF

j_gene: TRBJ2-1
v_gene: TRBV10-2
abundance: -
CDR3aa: ASETAGAYNEQF

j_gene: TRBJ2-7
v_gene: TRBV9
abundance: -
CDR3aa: ASSVGAGFSYEQY

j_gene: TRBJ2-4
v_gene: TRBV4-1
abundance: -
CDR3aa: ASSQALDRVQY

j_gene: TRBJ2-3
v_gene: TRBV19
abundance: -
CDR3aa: ASTKGTGVSTDTQY

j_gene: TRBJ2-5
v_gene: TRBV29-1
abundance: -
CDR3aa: SVDGASPETQY

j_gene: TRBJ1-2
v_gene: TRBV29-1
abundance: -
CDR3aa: SADQGNCGYT

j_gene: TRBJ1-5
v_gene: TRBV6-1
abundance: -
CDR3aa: ASSEALTGNQPQH

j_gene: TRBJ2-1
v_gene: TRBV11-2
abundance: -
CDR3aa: ASSWGQYNEQF

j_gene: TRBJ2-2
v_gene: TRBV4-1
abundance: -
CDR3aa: ASSQEASVNTGELF

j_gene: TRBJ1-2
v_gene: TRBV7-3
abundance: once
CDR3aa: ASSLRGGEGYT

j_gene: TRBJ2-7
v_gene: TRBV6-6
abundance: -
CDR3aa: ASNARTEAYEQY

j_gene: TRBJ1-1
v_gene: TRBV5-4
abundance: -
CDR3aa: ASSLDRGETEAF

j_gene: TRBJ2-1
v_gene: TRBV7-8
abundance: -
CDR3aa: ASSYSGRALGDNEQF

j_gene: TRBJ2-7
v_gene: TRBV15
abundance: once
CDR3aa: ATSSLIQGNYEQY

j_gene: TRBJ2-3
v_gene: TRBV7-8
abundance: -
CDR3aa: ASSLGTTTDTQY

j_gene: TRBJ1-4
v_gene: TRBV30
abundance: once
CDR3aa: AWSVDPGVEKLF

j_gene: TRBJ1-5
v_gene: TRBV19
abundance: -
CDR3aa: ASSPRDRVYNQPQH

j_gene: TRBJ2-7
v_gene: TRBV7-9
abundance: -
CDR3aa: ASSLEILADEQY

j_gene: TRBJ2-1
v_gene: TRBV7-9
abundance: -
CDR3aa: ASSPSGSGYNEQF

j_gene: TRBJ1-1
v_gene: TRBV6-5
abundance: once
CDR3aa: ASSKYGGRDTEAF

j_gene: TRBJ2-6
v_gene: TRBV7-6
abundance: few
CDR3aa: ASSLMGPGANVLT

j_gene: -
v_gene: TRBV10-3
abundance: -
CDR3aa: AISESLGGSGEQY

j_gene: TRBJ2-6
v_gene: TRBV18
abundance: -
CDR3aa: ASSPTGHPRSGANVLT

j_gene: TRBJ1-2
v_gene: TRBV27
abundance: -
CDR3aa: ASSTTPGGFARGYYGYT

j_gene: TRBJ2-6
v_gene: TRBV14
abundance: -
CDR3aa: ASSQEAAGANVLT

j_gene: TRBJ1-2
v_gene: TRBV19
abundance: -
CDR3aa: ASSRDIFQYGYT

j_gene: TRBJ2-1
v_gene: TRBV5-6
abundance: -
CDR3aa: ASSLGGTGNNEQF

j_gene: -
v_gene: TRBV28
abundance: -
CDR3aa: ASGTELPYEQY

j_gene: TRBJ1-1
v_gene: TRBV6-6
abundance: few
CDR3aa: ASSIDTEAF

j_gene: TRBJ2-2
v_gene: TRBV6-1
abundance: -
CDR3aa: ASRTAGGPAGELF

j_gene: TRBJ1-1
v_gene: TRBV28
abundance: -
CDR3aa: ASRGRGRSTEAF

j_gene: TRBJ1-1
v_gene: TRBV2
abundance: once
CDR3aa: ASRPGHMNTEAF

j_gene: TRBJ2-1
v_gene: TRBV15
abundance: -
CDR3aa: ATSRDLGGLKNEQF

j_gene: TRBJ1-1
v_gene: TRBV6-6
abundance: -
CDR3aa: ASSYSGREAF

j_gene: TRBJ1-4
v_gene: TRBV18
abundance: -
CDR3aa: ASSRGQGTNEKLF

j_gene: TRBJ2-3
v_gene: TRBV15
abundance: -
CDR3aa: ATSRNRGPGDTQY

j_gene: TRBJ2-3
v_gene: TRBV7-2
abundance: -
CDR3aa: ASKPSGTSTDTQY

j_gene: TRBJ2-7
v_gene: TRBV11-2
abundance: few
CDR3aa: ASSFTGDEQY

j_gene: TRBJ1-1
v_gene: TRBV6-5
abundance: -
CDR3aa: ASMGQFMNTEAF

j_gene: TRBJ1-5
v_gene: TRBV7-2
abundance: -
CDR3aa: ASSLGRDRASNQPQH